This T cell receptor (beta chain) was found in a study of monozygotic twins with inflammatory bowel disease. UMIs with a 6-nucleotide sample barcode were added by template switching. TCRdb reprocessed the 5' RACE reads and stores each CDR3 protein as one record, lacking DNA. The sample table includes 150,000 to 200,000 distinct CDR3 sequences. Looked up from germline, CDR1 is SGHDN and CDR2 is FVKESK. The CDR3 contains 11 residues. The source of this sequence is a human donor with ulcerative colitis or Crohn's disease, or a healthy co-twin of an affected twin (not recorded which). The sequencing sample was made of blood. This chain connects TRBV14 to TRBJ2-1. CDR3: CASSQEGEQFF.